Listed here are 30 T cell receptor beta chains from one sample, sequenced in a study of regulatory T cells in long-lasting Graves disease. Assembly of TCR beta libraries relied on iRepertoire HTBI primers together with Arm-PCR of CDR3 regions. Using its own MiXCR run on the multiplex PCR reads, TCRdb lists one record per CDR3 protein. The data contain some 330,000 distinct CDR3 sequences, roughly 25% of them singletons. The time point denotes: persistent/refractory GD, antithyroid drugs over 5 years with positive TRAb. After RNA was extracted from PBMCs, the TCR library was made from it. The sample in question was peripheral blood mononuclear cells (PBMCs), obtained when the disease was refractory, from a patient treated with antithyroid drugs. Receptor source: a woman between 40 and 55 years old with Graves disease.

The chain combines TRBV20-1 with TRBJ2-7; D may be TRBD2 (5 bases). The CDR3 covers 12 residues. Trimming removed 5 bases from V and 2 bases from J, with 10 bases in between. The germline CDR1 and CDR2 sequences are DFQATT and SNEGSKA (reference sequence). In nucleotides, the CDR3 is TGCAGTGCTCAGCGGAGTCCCTACGAGCAGTACTTC. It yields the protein CSAQRSPYEQYF.

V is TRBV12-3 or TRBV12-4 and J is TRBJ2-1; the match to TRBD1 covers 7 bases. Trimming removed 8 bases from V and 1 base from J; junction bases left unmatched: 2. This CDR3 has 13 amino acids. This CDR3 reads CASARGSYNEQFF. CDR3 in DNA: TGTGCCAGCGCCAGGGGGTCCTACAATGAGCAGTTCTTC.

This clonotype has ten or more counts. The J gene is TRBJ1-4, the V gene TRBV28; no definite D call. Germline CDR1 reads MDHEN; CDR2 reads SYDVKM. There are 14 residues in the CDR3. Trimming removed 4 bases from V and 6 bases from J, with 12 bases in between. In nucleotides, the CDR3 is TGTGCCAGCAGTTGTGGAAACGAGTATGAAAAACTGTTTTTT. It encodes CASSCGNEYEKLFF.

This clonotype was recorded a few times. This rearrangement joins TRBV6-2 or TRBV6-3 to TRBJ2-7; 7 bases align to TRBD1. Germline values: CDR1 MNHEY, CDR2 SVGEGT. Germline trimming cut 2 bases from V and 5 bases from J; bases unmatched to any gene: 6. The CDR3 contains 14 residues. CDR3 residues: CASSYNRQGHEQYF. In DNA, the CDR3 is TGTGCCAGCAGTTACAACCGACAGGGCCACGAGCAGTACTTC.

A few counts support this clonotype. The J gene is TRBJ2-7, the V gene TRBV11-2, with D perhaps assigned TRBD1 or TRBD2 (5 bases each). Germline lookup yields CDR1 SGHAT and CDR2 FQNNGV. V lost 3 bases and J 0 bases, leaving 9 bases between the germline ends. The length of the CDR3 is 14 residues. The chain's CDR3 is CASSFGASSYEQYF. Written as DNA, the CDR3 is TGTGCCAGCAGCTTCGGGGCTAGCTCCTACGAGCAGTACTTC.

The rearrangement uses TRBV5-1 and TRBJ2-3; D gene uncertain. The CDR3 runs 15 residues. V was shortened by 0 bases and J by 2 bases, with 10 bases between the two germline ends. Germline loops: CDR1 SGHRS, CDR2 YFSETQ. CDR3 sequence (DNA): TGCGCCAGCAGCTTGGCCTCAGGAAACACAGATACGCAGTATTTT. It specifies CASSLASGNTDTQYF.

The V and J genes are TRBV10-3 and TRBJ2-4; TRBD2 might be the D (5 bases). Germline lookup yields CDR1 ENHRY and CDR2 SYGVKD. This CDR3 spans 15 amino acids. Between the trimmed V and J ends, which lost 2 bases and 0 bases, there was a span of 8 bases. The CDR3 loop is CAISEGLLAKNIQYF. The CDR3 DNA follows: TGTGCCATCAGTGAGGGACTCTTAGCCAAAAACATTCAGTACTTC.

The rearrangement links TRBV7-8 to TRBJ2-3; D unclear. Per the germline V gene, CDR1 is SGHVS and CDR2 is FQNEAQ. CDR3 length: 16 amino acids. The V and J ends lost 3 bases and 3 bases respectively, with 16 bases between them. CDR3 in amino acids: CASSFDTAARTDTQYF. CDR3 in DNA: TGTGCCAGCAGCTTCGACACCGCCGCAAGAACAGATACGCAGTATTTT.

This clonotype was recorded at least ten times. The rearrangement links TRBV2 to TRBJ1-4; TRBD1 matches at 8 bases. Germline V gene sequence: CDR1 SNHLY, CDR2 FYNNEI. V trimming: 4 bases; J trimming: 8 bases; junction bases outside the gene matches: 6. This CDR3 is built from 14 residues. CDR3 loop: CASSGLTGGEKLFF. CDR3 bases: TGTGCCAGCAGTGGCCTTACAGGGGGAGAAAAACTGTTTTTT. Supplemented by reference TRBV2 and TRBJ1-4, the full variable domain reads EPEVTQTPSHQVTQMGQEVILRCVPISNHLYFYWYRQILGQKVEFLVSFYNNEISEKSEIFDDQFSVERPDGSNFTLKIRSTKLEDSAMYFCASSGLTGGEKLFFGSGTQLSVL.

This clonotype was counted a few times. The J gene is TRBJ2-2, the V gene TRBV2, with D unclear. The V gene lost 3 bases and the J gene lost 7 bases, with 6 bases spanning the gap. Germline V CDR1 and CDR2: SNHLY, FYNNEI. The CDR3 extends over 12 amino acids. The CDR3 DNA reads TGTGCCAGCAGTGATAAGGTCGGGGAGCTGTTTTTT. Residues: CASSDKVGELFF.

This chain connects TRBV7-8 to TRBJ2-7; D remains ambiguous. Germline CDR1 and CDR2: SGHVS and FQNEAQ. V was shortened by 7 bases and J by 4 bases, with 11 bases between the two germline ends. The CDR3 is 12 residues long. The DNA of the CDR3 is TGTGCCAGCACCCCGGACCTATACGAGCAGTACTTC. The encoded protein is CASTPDLYEQYF. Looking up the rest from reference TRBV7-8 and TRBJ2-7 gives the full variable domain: GAGVSQSPRYKVAKRGQDVALRCDPISGHVSLFWYQQALGQGPEFLTYFQNEAQLDKSGLPSDRFFAERPEGSVSTLKIQRTQQEDSAVYLCASTPDLYEQYFGPGTRLTVT.

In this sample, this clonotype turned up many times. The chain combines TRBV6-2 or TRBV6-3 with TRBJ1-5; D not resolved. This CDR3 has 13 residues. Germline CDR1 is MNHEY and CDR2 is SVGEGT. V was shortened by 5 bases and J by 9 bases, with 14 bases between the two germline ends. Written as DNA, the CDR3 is TGTGCCAGCAGTCTCCGGGCGGGTCGGCCCCAGCATTTT. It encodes CASSLRAGRPQHF.

Written as DNA, the CDR3 is TGTGCCAGCAGGGCGGGTCACATAGCGGGAGTAGGGAATGAGCAGTTCTTC. Encoded protein: CASRAGHIAGVGNEQFF. This sequence joins TRBV11-2 and TRBJ2-1; 9 positions agree with TRBD2. This CDR3 is built from 17 residues. V gave up 6 bases and J gave up 7 bases; unmatched junction bases: 16. Per the germline V gene, CDR1 is SGHAT and CDR2 is FQNNGV.

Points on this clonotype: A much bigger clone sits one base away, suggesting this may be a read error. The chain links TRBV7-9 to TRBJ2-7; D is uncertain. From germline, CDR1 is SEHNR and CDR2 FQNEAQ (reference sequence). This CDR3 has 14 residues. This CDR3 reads CTSTTGHPPYEQYF. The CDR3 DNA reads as TGTACCAGCACCACGGGCCATCCACCCTACGAGCAGTACTTC.

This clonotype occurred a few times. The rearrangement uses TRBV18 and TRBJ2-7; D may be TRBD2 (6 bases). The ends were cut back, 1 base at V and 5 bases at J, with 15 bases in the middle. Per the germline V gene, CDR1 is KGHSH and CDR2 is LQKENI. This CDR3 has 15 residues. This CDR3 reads CASSPLRAGGDEQYF. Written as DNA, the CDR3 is TGTGCCAGCTCACCACTGCGAGCGGGCGGGGACGAGCAGTACTTC.

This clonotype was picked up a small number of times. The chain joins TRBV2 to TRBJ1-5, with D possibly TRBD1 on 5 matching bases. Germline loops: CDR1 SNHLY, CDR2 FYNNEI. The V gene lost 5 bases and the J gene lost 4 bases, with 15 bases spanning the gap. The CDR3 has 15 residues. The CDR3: CASSYVRGSNQPQHF. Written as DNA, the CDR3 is TGTGCCAGCAGTTATGTCCGGGGCTCGAATCAGCCCCAGCATTTT. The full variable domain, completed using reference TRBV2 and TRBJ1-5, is EPEVTQTPSHQVTQMGQEVILRCVPISNHLYFYWYRQILGQKVEFLVSFYNNEISEKSEIFDDQFSVERPDGSNFTLKIRSTKLEDSAMYFCASSYVRGSNQPQHFGDGTRLSIL.

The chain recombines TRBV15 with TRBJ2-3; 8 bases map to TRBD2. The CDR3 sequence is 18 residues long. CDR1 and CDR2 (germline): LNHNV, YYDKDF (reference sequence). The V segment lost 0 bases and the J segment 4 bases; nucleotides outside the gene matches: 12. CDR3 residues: CATSRDREGGTWADTQYF. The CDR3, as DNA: TGTGCCACCAGCAGAGATCGGGAGGGCGGGACCTGGGCAGATACGCAGTATTTT.

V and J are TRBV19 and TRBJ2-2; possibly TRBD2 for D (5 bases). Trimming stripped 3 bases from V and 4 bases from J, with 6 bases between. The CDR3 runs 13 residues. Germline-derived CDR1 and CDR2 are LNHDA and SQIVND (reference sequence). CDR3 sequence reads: CASSMSGTGELFF. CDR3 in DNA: TGTGCCAGTAGTATGAGCGGCACCGGGGAGCTGTTTTTT. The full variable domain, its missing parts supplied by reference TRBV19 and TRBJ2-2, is DGGITQSPKYLFRKEGQNVTLSCEQNLNHDAMYWYRQDPGQGLRLIYYSQIVNDFQKGDIAEGYSVSREKKESFPLTVTSAQKNPTAFYLCASSMSGTGELFFGEGSRLTVL.

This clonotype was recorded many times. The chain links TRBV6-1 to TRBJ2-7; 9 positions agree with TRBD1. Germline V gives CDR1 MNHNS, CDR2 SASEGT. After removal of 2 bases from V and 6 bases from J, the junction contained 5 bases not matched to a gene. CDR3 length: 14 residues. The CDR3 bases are TGTGCCAGCAGTGAACCGGGACAGGGAGGCGAGCAGTACTTC. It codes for CASSEPGQGGEQYF.

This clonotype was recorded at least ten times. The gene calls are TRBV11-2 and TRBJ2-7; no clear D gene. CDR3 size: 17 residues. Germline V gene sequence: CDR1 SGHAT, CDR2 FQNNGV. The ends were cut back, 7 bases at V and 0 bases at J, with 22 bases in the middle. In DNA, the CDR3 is TGTGCCAGCACTCAACCAAGGAGTCTTCATGGCTCCTACGAGCAGTACTTC. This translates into CASTQPRSLHGSYEQYF.

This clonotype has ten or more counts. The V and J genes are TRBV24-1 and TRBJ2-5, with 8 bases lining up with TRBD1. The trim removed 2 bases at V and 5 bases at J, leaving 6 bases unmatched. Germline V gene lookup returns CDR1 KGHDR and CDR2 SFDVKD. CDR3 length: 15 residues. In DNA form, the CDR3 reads TGTGCCACCAGTGATTCCGGACAGGGAGCGGAGACCCAGTACTTC. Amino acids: CATSDSGQGAETQYF.

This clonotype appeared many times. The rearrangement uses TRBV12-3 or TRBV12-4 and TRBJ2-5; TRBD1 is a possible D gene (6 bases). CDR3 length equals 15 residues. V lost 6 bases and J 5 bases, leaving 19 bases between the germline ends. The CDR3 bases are TGTGCCAGCAGCACCCCGGGCAGGGGTTGGGAGACCCAGTACTTC. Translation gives CASSTPGRGWETQYF.

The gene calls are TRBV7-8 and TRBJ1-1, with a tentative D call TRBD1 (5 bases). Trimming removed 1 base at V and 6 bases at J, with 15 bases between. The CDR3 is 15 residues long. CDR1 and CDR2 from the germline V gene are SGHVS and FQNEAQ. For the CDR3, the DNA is TGTGCCAGCAGCTTAGGGGGCGCGGGTCGCGCTGAAGCTTTCTTT. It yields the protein CASSLGGAGRAEAFF. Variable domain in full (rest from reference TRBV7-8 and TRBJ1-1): GAGVSQSPRYKVAKRGQDVALRCDPISGHVSLFWYQQALGQGPEFLTYFQNEAQLDKSGLPSDRFFAERPEGSVSTLKIQRTQQEDSAVYLCASSLGGAGRAEAFFGQGTRLTVV.

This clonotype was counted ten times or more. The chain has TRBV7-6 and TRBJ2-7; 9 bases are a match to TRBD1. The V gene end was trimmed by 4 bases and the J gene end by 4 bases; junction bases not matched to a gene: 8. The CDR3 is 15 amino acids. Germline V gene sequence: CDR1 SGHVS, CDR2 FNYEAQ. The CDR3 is CASSSYYRGQYEQYF. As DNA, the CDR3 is TGTGCCAGCAGCTCCTACTACAGGGGGCAGTACGAGCAGTACTTC. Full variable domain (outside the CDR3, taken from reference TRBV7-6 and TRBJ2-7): GAGVSQSPRYKVTKRGQDVALRCDPISGHVSLYWYRQALGQGPEFLTYFNYEAQQDKSGLPNDRFSAERPEGSISTLTIQRTEQRDSAMYRCASSSYYRGQYEQYFGPGTRLTVT.

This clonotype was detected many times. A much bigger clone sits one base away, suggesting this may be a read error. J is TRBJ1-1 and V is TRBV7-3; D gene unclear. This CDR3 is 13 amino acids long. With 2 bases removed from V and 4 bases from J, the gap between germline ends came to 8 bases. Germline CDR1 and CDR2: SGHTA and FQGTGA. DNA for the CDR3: TGTGCCAGCAGCTTACAATGGGGCACTGAAGCTTTCTTT. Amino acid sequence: CASSLQWGTEAFF.

For the CDR3, the DNA is TGTGCCAGCAGCCCGCTAGCGGACAATGAGCAGTTCTTC. The encoded protein is CASSPLADNEQFF. V usage is TRBV11-3 and J usage is TRBJ2-1; TRBD2 agrees at 7 bases. CDR1 SGHNT and CDR2 YENEEA come from the germline V gene. V shed 5 bases and J 5 bases; nucleotides not matched to a gene: 3. The CDR3 totals 13 residues.

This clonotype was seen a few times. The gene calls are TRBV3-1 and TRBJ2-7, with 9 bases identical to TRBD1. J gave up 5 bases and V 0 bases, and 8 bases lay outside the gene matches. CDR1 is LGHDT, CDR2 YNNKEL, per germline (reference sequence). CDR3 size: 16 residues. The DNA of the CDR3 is TGTGCCAGCAGCCAAGATCTAGGGACAGGGAGGGACGAGCAGTACTTC. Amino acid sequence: CASSQDLGTGRDEQYF.

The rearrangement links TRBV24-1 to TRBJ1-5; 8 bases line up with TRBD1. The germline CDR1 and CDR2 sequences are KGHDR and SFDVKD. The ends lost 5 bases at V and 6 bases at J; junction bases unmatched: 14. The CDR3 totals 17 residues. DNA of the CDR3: TGTGCCACCAGTGTCTTCGGTACAGGGGGGTTGGCTCAGCCCCAGCATTTT. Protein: CATSVFGTGGLAQPQHF.

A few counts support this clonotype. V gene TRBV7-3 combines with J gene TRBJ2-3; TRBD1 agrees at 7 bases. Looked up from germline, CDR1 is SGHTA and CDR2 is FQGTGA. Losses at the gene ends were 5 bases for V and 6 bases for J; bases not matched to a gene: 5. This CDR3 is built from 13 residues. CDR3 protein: CASSLTGVDTQYF. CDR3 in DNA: TGTGCCAGCAGCCTCACAGGGGTCGATACGCAGTATTTT.

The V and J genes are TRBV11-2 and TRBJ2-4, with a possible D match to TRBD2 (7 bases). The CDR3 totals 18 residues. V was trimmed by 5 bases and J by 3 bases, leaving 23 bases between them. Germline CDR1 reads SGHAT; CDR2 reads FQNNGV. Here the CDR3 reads CASSLPRGSGWVKNIQYF. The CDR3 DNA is TGTGCCAGCAGCCTCCCCAGGGGTAGCGGGTGGGTCAAAAACATTCAGTACTTC.